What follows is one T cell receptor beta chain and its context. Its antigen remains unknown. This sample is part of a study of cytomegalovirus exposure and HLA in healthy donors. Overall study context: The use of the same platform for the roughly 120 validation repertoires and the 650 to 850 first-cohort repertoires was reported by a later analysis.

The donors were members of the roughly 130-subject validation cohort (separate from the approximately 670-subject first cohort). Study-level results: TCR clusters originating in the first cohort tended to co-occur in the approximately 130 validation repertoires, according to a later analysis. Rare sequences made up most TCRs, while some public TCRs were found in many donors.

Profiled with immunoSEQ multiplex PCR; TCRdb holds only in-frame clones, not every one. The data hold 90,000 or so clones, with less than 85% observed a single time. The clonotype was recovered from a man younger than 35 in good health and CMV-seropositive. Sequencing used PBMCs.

The CDR3 spells CASSPTETYEQYF. The CDR3 DNA follows: TGTGCCAGCTCACCAACCGAGACCTACGAGCAGTACTTC. The V and J genes are TRBV18 and TRBJ2-7; D is ambiguous. V was cut by 2 bases and J by 2 bases, with 7 bases left in between. In germline, CDR1 is KGHSH, CDR2 LQKENI. CDR3 length equals 13 residues.